The sequence of this T cell receptor (beta chain) was determined in a study of T cells in Graves' hyperthyroidism and ophthalmopathy. Germline V lookup: CDR1 KGHDR, CDR2 SFDVKD. The CDR3 is 17 residues long. The V gene lost 4 bases and the J gene lost 2 bases, with 19 bases spanning the gap. RNA transcripts were the template for amplifying TCR beta CDR3 regions. First-round RT-PCR with HTBI primers amplified the TCR CDR3 region. One entry per CDR3 protein, called by TCRdb with MiXCR from the multiplex PCR reads. The sample has about 740,000 distinct CDR3 sequences, around 15% seen once. The authors took PBMCs from roughly 9.3 ml fresh peripheral blood. Many counts were recorded for this clonotype.

The genes are TRBV24-1 and TRBJ2-5; TRBD1 might be the D (6 bases). Specimen: blood. The clonotype comes from a woman between 18 and 29 years old with Graves' hyperthyroidism. CDR3 DNA: TGTGCCACCAGTGACCCACAGGGTTTTAGGTCACAAGAGACCCAGTACTTC. This codes for CATSDPQGFRSQETQYF.